The next 6 T cell receptor beta chains were all read from a single sample in a study of T-cell memory formation after mild COVID-19. A single record per CDR3 protein comes from TCRdb applying MiXCR to the 5' RACE reads. The profile covers around 320,000 distinct CDR3 sequences, with less than 20% appearing a single time and under 25% taken by the ten largest. Sequencing was carried out using PBMCs or a T cell subset sorted from them (not recorded which). The receptors here all came from a man between 18 and 35 years old who had mild COVID-19 (a few samples of this study predate the infection). Cell type and time point are not known.

This clonotype was seen many times. The chain is built from TRBV29-1 and TRBJ2-7, with D perhaps matching TRBD2 (6 bases). Germline loops: CDR1 SQVTM, CDR2 ANQGSEA. The CDR3 extends over 11 amino acids. V lost 6 bases to trimming and J lost 1 base, with 7 bases between them. Here the CDR3 DNA reads TGCAGCGTACGGGGGTCCTACGAGCAGTACTTC. Translating gives CSVRGSYEQYF.

This clonotype showed up many times. The V gene is TRBV5-6, the J gene TRBJ1-4, with D hard to call. V lost 0 bases to trimming and J lost 4 bases, with 4 bases between them. The germline gives CDR1 SGHDT, CDR2 YYEEEE. The CDR3 is 13 amino acids. The CDR3 sequence: CASSLGDNEKLFF. DNA of the CDR3: TGTGCCAGCAGCTTGGGGGATAATGAAAAACTGTTTTTT. The full variable domain, with the rest looked up from reference TRBV5-6 and TRBJ1-4, is DAGVTQSPTHLIKTRGQQVTLRCSPKSGHDTVSWYQQALGQGPQFIFQYYEEEERQRGNFPDRFSGHQFPNYSSELNVNALLLGDSALYLCASSLGDNEKLFFGSGTQLSVL.

This clonotype has just a few counts. V is TRBV24-1 and J is TRBJ2-3, with TRBD2 matching 7 bases. V shed 4 bases and J 5 bases; nucleotides not matched to a gene: 8. Germline CDR1 and CDR2: KGHDR and SFDVKD. This CDR3 has 15 amino acids. This CDR3 is CATSETRGSGDTQYF. The CDR3 DNA is TGTGCCACCAGTGAAACGCGGGGGTCGGGAGATACGCAGTATTTT.

This clonotype was observed a handful of times. V gene TRBV20-1 combines with J gene TRBJ1-6; D ambiguous. Germline CDR1 is DFQATT and CDR2 is SNEGSKA (reference sequence). The V and J ends lost 1 base and 11 bases respectively, with 12 bases between them. This CDR3 is built from 13 residues. The CDR3 nucleotides are TGCAGTGCTAGAGCGGTCAAGGGTCCACCCCTCCACTTT. Its protein is CSARAVKGPPLHF.

This clonotype has only a few counts. The chain links TRBV7-2 to TRBJ2-3; D is unclear. Looked up from germline, CDR1 is SGHTA and CDR2 is FQGNSA. The CDR3 runs 17 residues. The V end lost 1 base, the J end lost 4 bases, and 18 bases lay between the germline ends. DNA for the CDR3: TGTGCCAGCAGCTTAGGAGCTACACCTCATCGCGCAGATACGCAGTATTTT. Protein sequence: CASSLGATPHRADTQYF.

There are many counts of this clonotype. CDR3 sequence (DNA): TGTGCCAGCAGCTCAATTCGAAATACTGAAGCTTTCTTT. Translated: CASSSIRNTEAFF. The chain joins TRBV7-2 to TRBJ1-1; the D is unclear. Germline loops: CDR1 SGHTA, CDR2 FQGNSA. CDR3 length: 13 amino acids. Trimming stripped 4 bases from V and 5 bases from J, with 11 bases between. Full variable domain (rest looked up from reference TRBV7-2 and TRBJ1-1): GAGVSQSPSNKVTEKGKDVELRCDPISGHTALYWYRQSLGQGLEFLIYFQGNSAPDKSGLPSDRFSAERTGGSVSTLTIQRTQQEDSAVYLCASSSIRNTEAFFGQGTRLTVV.